This T cell receptor beta chain was documented in a study of memory CD4+ T cells and cytomegalovirus serostatus. Study summary: Healthy Belgian adult donors included about nine CMV-positive and 24 CMV-negative people.

The sort gate was single viable CD3+CD4+CD8-CD45RO+ cells for memory CD4+ T cells. CDR1 SEHNR and CDR2 FQNEAQ come from the germline V gene (reference sequence). Trimming took 1 base from V and 1 from J, leaving 17 bases between them. This CDR3 region has 18 residues. TCRdb keeps only in-frame clones here, not all; method: immunoSEQ multiplex PCR. The data show over 40,000 clones, 78% seen once. The specimen was memory CD4+ T cells from blood. The TCR sequence derives from an adult in good health and CMV-seronegative. The J gene is TRBJ1-3, the V gene TRBV7-9; TRBD1 might be the D (5 bases). CDR3 loop: CASSLEGRWSSSGNTIYF. As DNA, the CDR3 is TGTGCCAGCAGCTTAGAGGGACGATGGTCCTCATCTGGAAACACCATATATTTT.